This T cell receptor beta chain was recovered during a study of blood T cell repertoires in COVID-19. Turning to the study itself: The study drew acute and convalescent COVID-19 samples from the United States, Italy and Spain. From T cells, B-cell-depleted T cells, or PBMCs came the material, which was cDNA or gDNA.

Authors' methods: The authors estimated nucleated cell counts from reference gene primer amplification. The data were produced by immunoSEQ multiplex PCR, yet TCRdb's version contains in-frame clones alone and is incomplete. D and trimming were read from the DNA, whereas the V and J calls and clone size are those reported in that table. The sample lists some 150,000 clones, 87% occurring once. Sequencing input: peripheral blood. This clonotype originated in a man aged 50 to 60 with active COVID-19.

The CDR3 is CASSLTDTSTDTQYF. CDR3 nucleotide sequence: TGTGCCAGCAGCTTAACAGATACTAGCACAGATACGCAGTATTTT. This chain joins TRBV7-3 and TRBJ2-3; D uncertain. Germline assignment: CDR1 SGHTA and CDR2 FQGTGA. Trimming removed 0 bases from V and 0 bases from J, with 7 bases in between. The CDR3 has 15 residues. Full variable domain (missing parts from reference TRBV7-3 and TRBJ2-3): GAGVSQTPSNKVTEKGKYVELRCDPISGHTALYWYRQSLGQGPEFLIYFQGTGAADDSGLPNDRFFAVRPEGSVSTLKIQRTERGDSAVYLCASSLTDTSTDTQYFGPGTRLTVL.